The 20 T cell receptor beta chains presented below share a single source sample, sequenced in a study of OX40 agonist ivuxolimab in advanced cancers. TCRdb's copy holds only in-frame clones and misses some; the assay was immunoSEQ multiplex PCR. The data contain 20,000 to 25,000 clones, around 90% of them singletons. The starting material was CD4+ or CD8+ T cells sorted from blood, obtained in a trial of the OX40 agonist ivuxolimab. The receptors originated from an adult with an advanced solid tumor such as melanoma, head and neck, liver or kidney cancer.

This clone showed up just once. This CDR3 reads CASSHGLAGTDTQYF. As DNA, the CDR3 is TGTGCCAGCAGCCATGGACTAGCAGGCACAGATACGCAGTATTTT. The rearrangement joins TRBV7-9 to TRBJ2-3; TRBD2 matches 8 bases. CDR1 is SEHNR, CDR2 FQNEAQ, per germline (reference sequence). The CDR3 has 15 amino acids. With V trimmed by 5 bases and J by 1 base, 5 bases remained unmatched.

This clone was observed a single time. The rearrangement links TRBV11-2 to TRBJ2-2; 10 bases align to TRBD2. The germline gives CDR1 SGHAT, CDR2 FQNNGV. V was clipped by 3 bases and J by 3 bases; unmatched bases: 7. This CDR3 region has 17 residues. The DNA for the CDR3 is TGTGCCAGCAGCTTCCCTAGCGGGGGCCCCGACACCGGGGAGCTGTTTTTT. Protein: CASSFPSGGPDTGELFF.

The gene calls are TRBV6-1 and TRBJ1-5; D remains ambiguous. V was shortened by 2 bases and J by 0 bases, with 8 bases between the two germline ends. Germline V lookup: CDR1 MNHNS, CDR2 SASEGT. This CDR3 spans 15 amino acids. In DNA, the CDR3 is TGTGCCAGCAGTGAAATGGAGTATAGCAATCAGCCCCAGCATTTT. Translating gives CASSEMEYSNQPQHF.

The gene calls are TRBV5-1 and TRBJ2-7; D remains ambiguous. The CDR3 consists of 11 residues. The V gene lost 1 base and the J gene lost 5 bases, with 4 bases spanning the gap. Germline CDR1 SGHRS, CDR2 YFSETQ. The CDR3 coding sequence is TGCGCCAGCAGCTTGTTAGACGAGCAGTACTTC. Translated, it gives CASSLLDEQYF.

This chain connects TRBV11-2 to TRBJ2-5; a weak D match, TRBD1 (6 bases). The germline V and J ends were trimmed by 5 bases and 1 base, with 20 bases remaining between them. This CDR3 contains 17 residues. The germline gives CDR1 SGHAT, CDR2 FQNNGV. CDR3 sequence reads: CASSRTALGILQETQYF. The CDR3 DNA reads TGTGCCAGCAGCCGGACAGCGTTAGGGATACTCCAAGAGACCCAGTACTTC.

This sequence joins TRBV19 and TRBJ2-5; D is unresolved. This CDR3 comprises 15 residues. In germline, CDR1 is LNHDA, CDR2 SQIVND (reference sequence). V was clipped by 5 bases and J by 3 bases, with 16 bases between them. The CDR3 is CASSWDLGKEETQYF. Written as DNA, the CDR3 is TGTGCCAGTAGTTGGGATTTGGGCAAAGAAGAGACCCAGTACTTC.

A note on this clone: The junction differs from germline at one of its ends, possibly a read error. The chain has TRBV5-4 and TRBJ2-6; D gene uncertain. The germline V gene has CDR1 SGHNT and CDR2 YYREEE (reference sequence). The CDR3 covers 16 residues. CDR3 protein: CASSQIRAVGANVLTF. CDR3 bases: TGCGCCAGCAGTCAGATCCGGGCAGTCGGGGCCAACGTCCTGACTTTC. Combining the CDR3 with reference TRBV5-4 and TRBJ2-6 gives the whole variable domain ETGVTQSPTHLIKTRGQQVTLRCSSQSGHNTVSWYQQALGQGPQFIFQYYREEENGRGNFPPRFSGLQFPNYSSELNVNALELDDSALYLCASSQIRAVGANVLTFGAGSRLTVL.

The CDR3: CASSEGVGGVAQYF. For the CDR3, the DNA is TGTGCCAGCAGTGAGGGGGTAGGAGGTGTCGCGCAGTATTTT. The chain couples TRBV2 to TRBJ2-3; TRBD1 or TRBD2 may be the D gene (5 bases each). CDR3 length equals 14 residues. The germline V gene encodes CDR1 SNHLY and CDR2 FYNNEI. Trimming cost V 3 bases and J 10 bases, with 17 bases left between them.

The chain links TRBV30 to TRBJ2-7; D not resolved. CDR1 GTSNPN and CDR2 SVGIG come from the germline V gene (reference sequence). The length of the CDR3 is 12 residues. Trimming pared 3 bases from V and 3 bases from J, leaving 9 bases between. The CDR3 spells CAWSPHLYEQYF. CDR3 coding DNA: TGTGCCTGGAGCCCCCACCTCTACGAGCAGTACTTC.

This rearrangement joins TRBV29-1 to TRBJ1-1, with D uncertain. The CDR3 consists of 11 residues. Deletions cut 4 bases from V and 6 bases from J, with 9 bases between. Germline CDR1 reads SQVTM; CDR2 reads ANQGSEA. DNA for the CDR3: TGCAGCGTTGCTAAGGCCGCTGAAGCTTTCTTT. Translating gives CSVAKAAEAFF.

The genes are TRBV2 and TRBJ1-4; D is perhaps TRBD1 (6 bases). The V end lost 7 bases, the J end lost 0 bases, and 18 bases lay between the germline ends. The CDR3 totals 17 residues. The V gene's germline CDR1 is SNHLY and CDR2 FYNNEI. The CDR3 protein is CASTGSPGVATNEKLFF. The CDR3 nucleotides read TGTGCCAGCACAGGGTCGCCAGGGGTGGCAACTAATGAAAAACTGTTTTTT.

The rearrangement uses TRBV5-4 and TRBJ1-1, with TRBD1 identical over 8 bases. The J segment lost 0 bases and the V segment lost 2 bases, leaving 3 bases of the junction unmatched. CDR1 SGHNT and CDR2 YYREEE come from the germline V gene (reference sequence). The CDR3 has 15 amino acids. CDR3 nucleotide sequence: TGTGCCAGCAGCTTTCAGGGGGCTCTGAACACTGAAGCTTTCTTT. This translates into CASSFQGALNTEAFF.

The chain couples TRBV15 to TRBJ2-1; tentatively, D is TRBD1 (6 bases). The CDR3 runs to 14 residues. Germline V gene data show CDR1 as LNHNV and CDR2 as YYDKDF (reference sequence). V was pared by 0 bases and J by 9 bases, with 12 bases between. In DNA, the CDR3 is TGTGCCACCAGCAGAGATTCACAGGGTAGTGAGCAGTTCTTC. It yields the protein CATSRDSQGSEQFF.

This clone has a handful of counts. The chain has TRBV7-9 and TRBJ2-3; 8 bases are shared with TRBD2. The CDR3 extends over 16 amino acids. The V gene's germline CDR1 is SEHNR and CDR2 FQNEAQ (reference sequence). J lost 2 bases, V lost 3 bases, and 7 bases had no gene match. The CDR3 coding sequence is TGTGCCAGCAGCTTCTTAATAGCGGGACCCACAGATACGCAGTATTTT. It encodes CASSFLIAGPTDTQYF.

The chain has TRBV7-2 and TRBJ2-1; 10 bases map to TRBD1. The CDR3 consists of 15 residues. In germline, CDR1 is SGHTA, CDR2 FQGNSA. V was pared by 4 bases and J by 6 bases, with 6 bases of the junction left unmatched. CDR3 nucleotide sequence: TGTGCCAGCAGCTCAGACAGGGGGCATATCAATGAGCAGTTCTTC. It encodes CASSSDRGHINEQFF.

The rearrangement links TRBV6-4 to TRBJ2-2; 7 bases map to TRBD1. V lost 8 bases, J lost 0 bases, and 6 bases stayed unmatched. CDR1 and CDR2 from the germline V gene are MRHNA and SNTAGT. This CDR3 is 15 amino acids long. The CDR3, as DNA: TGTGCCAGCCGCCGGGACAGCTCGAACACCGGGGAGCTGTTTTTT. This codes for CASRRDSSNTGELFF.

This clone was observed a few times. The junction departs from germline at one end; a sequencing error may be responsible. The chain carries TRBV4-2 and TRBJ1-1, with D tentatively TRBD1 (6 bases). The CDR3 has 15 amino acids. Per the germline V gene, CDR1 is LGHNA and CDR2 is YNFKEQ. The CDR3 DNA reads TGTGCCAGCAGCCAACTGACAGGCCTGAACAGTGAAGCTTTCTTT. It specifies CASSQLTGLNSEAFF.

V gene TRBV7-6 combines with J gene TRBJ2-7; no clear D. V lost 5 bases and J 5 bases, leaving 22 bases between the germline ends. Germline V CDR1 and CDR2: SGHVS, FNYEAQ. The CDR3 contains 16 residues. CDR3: CASSTKSGQASHEQYF. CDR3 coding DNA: TGTGCCAGCAGCACAAAATCAGGTCAGGCATCCCACGAGCAGTACTTC.

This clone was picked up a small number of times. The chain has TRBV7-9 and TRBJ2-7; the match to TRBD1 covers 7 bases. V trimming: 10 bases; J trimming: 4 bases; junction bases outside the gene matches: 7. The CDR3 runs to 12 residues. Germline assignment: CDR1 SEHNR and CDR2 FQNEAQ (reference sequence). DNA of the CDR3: TGTGCCACTGATGAGGGGGCTTACGAGCAGTACTTC. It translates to CATDEGAYEQYF.

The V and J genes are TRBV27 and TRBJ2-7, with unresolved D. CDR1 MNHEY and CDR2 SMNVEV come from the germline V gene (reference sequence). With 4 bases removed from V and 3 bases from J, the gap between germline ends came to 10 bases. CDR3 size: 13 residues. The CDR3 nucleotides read TGTGCCAGCAGTTCCTCCTTCCGCTACGAGCAGTACTTC. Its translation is CASSSSFRYEQYF.